The 25 T cell receptor beta chains in this list originate from one sample, sequenced in a study of blood T cell repertoires in COVID-19. TCRdb's copy holds only in-frame clones and misses some; the assay was immunoSEQ multiplex PCR. The table includes about 250,000 clones, 88% detected once. The sequenced material came from peripheral blood. The origin of the receptors is a man older than 75 with acute or convalescent COVID-19.

This chain connects TRBV7-3 to TRBJ2-2, with D perhaps matching TRBD2 (6 bases). Germline V gene data show CDR1 as SGHTA and CDR2 as FQGTGA. The CDR3 covers 14 residues. V was shortened by 1 base and J by 7 bases, with 10 bases between the two germline ends. The CDR3 coding sequence is TGTGCCAGCAGCTTAAGGAGGGACGGCGGGGAGCTGTTTTTT. Its protein is CASSLRRDGGELFF.

The chain is built from TRBV7-2 and TRBJ2-1, with D hard to call. CDR1 SGHTA and CDR2 FQGNSA come from the germline V gene. V gave up 2 bases and J gave up 0 bases, with 11 bases separating them. The CDR3 is 16 amino acids. DNA for the CDR3: TGTGCCAGCAGCTTATCAGCGCGAAGCTCCTACAATGAGCAGTTCTTC. Encoded protein: CASSLSARSSYNEQFF.

Comment on this clone: One junction end does not reproduce the germline sequence, and a read error may be involved. The chain carries TRBV7-7 and TRBJ2-2; 8 nucleotides align to TRBD2. Germline CDR1 SSHAT, CDR2 FNYEAQ (reference sequence). The CDR3 runs to 16 residues. The CDR3 sequence: CASSLRAGGNTGELFF. The CDR3 bases are TGTGCTAGCAGCTTAAGGGCGGGAGGGAACACCGGGGAGCTGTTTTTT.

The chain links TRBV7-3 to TRBJ2-2, with TRBD2 identical over 8 bases. From germline, CDR1 is SGHTA and CDR2 FQGTGA. The CDR3 sequence is 15 residues long. The V and J ends lost 5 bases and 3 bases, in that order; junction bases with no gene match: 5. CDR3 amino acids: CASSPTSGDTGELFF. The CDR3 DNA follows: TGTGCCAGCAGCCCTACTAGCGGAGACACCGGGGAGCTGTTTTTT.

The chain uses TRBV7-6 and TRBJ2-3; 8 positions match TRBD2. Trimming cost V 5 bases and J 5 bases; bases outside gene matches: 9. Looked up from germline, CDR1 is SGHVS and CDR2 is FNYEAQ. The CDR3 sequence is 15 residues long. CDR3 residues: CASSPLATSVDTQYF. CDR3 DNA sequence: TGTGCCAGCAGCCCCCTAGCGACTAGCGTAGATACGCAGTATTTT.

The gene calls are TRBV18 and TRBJ1-6; TRBD1 is a possible D gene (6 bases). Per germline, CDR1 KGHSH and CDR2 LQKENI. The CDR3 is 14 amino acids. Trimming pared 6 bases from V and 10 bases from J, leaving 16 bases between. In DNA, the CDR3 is TGTGCCAGCTCGCCCAGGGGCCCGGGATCACCCCTCCACTTT. Its protein is CASSPRGPGSPLHF.

The chain couples TRBV28 to TRBJ1-5, with D perhaps TRBD1 (5 bases). The V gene's germline CDR1 is MDHEN and CDR2 SYDVKM. CDR3 length: 16 residues. Between the trimmed V and J ends, which lost 4 bases and 3 bases, there was a span of 16 bases. The CDR3 protein is CASSSPSDSYNQPQHF. The DNA for the CDR3 is TGTGCCAGCAGTTCCCCCAGCGACAGCTACAATCAGCCCCAGCATTTT.

The chain joins TRBV4-1 to TRBJ2-7; TRBD1 might be the D (6 bases). V was shortened by 1 base and J by 3 bases, with 16 bases between the two germline ends. The CDR3 is 16 residues long. Germline CDR1 is MGHRA and CDR2 is YSYEKL. The CDR3 reads CASSQGLGTNIYEQYF. CDR3 nucleotide sequence: TGCGCCAGCAGCCAAGGACTCGGGACAAATATCTACGAGCAGTACTTC.

Here the CDR3 DNA reads TGTGCCAGCAGTTACGAGCGGAGTTCCTACGAGCAGTACTTC. Translation gives CASSYERSSYEQYF. The chain couples TRBV6-6 to TRBJ2-7; a possible D gene is TRBD2 (5 bases). The CDR3 length is 14 residues. Germline CDR1 reads MNHNY; CDR2 reads SVGAGI (reference sequence). Trimming shortened V by 2 bases and J by 1 base, and 9 bases separated the two germline ends.

V is TRBV28 and J is TRBJ2-5; 15 nucleotides align to TRBD2. CDR1 MDHEN and CDR2 SYDVKM come from the germline V gene. CDR3 size: 18 residues. V was clipped by 2 bases and J by 2 bases; unmatched bases: 6. The CDR3 is CASSLAGLAGGKQETQYF. The CDR3 nucleotides are TGTGCCAGCAGTTTAGCGGGACTAGCGGGAGGAAAACAAGAGACCCAGTACTTC.

The J gene is TRBJ1-5, the V gene TRBV7-8; D is possibly TRBD1 (6 bases). The germline CDR1 and CDR2 sequences are SGHVS and FQNEAQ. The CDR3 sequence is 16 residues long. Trimming removed 4 bases from V and 0 bases from J, with 13 bases in between. In DNA, the CDR3 is TGTGCCAGCAGCTCGCAGGGGAAATATAGCAATCAGCCCCAGCATTTT. Protein sequence: CASSSQGKYSNQPQHF.

V is TRBV5-4 and J is TRBJ1-1; D not certain. The germline V gene encodes CDR1 SGHNT and CDR2 YYREEE (reference sequence). Trimming took off 2 bases at V and 4 bases at J, with 9 bases between the two ends. The CDR3 runs to 13 residues. The CDR3 DNA follows: TGTGCCAGCAGCTTCGGAGGATTCACTGAAGCTTTCTTT. Translation gives CASSFGGFTEAFF.

CDR3 in amino acids: CASSPIGLSEPTGELFF. CDR3 DNA: TGTGCCAGCAGCCCCATCGGGTTGTCAGAACCCACCGGGGAGCTGTTTTTT. The rearrangement joins TRBV7-2 to TRBJ2-2; D remains unclear. V lost 5 bases, J lost 4 bases, and 20 bases lay in between. The CDR3 is made up of 17 amino acids. The germline V gene encodes CDR1 SGHTA and CDR2 FQGNSA.

This chain links TRBV7-2 with TRBJ2-7; 7 bases are a match to TRBD2. The CDR3 length is 15 residues. CDR1 is SGHTA, CDR2 FQGNSA, per germline. Trimming at V came to 4 bases and at J to 4 bases, leaving 10 bases not matched to a gene. The chain's CDR3 is CASSSRQRGTYEQYF. The CDR3 nucleotides read TGTGCCAGCAGCTCCCGACAGCGGGGTACTTACGAGCAGTACTTC.

The J gene is TRBJ1-4, the V gene TRBV19, with 8 nucleotides matching TRBD1. The CDR3 loop spans 15 amino acids. Germline assignment: CDR1 LNHDA and CDR2 SQIVND (reference sequence). V shed 5 bases and J 7 bases; nucleotides not matched to a gene: 9. Written as DNA, the CDR3 is TGTGCCAGTAGTGCCCAGGGGGCGCATGGTGAAAAACTGTTTTTT. Amino acids: CASSAQGAHGEKLFF.

This chain joins TRBV2 and TRBJ2-3, with D possibly being TRBD2 (5 bases). V shed 7 bases and J shed 1 base, with 12 bases lying between them. CDR1 and CDR2 (germline): SNHLY, FYNNEI. This CDR3 contains 14 residues. The DNA for the CDR3 is TGTGCCAGCAAGGTGAGCGGTGGCACAGATACGCAGTATTTT. Protein product: CASKVSGGTDTQYF.

V usage is TRBV2 and J usage is TRBJ2-5, with a weak D call TRBD2 (5 bases). Trimming took off 5 bases at V and 7 bases at J, with 20 bases between the two ends. CDR3 length equals 15 residues. CDR1 is SNHLY and CDR2 is FYNNEI in the germline V gene. The CDR3 DNA reads as TGTGCCAGCAGTTCGGAGAGCGGAGCCCGAGGGACCCAGTACTTC. Translation gives CASSSESGARGTQYF.

The chain recombines TRBV7-2 with TRBJ2-2; 13 positions agree with TRBD2. The CDR3 covers 16 residues. The trim removed 5 bases at V and 9 bases at J, leaving 9 bases unmatched. Germline V lookup: CDR1 SGHTA, CDR2 FQGNSA. CDR3 DNA: TGTGCCAGCAGCCCGAGGACTAGCGGGAGATTCCGGGAGCTGTTTTTT. It translates to CASSPRTSGRFRELFF.

This sequence joins TRBV29-1 and TRBJ2-1; TRBD1 aligns across 11 bases. Germline V gene sequence: CDR1 SQVTM, CDR2 ANQGSEA. The V gene end was trimmed by 4 bases and the J gene end by 2 bases; junction bases not matched to a gene: 4. CDR3 size: 15 residues. This CDR3 is CSVVGTGGTYNEQFF. CDR3 coding DNA: TGCAGCGTTGTAGGGACAGGGGGTACCTACAATGAGCAGTTCTTC.

This chain connects TRBV2 to TRBJ1-5; 7 bases agree with TRBD1. Germline V gene sequence: CDR1 SNHLY, CDR2 FYNNEI. This CDR3 comprises 14 residues. V was clipped by 2 bases and J by 6 bases; unmatched bases: 4. CDR3 nucleotide sequence: TGTGCCAGCAGTGAACAGGGGGTTAGTCAGCCCCAGCATTTT. This codes for CASSEQGVSQPQHF.

V gene TRBV19 combines with J gene TRBJ2-7; TRBD2 is a possible D gene (5 bases). The length of the CDR3 is 14 residues. CDR1 is LNHDA and CDR2 is SQIVND in the germline V gene (reference sequence). V lost 6 bases and J lost 6, with 18 bases in between. CDR3 residues: CASSPRDGGAEQYF. The CDR3 DNA reads as TGTGCCAGTAGCCCCCGAGACGGAGGAGCCGAGCAGTACTTC.

The rearrangement links TRBV11-1 to TRBJ2-1; TRBD2 agrees at 11 bases. Germline V gene sequence: CDR1 SGHAT, CDR2 FQDESV (reference sequence). This CDR3 spans 15 amino acids. The V segment lost 4 bases and the J segment 4 bases; nucleotides outside the gene matches: 3. The chain's CDR3 is CASSSIAGGYNEQFF. The DNA of the CDR3 is TGTGCCAGCAGCTCTATAGCGGGAGGGTACAATGAGCAGTTCTTC.

The V and J genes are TRBV9 and TRBJ1-2; D possibly corresponds to TRBD1 (5 bases). Trimming took off 3 bases at V and 5 bases at J, with 17 bases between the two ends. Germline CDR1 is SGDLS and CDR2 is YYNGEE. CDR3 size: 15 residues. The CDR3 bases are TGTGCCAGCAGCGCATCCCAGGGCCAGTTTTATGGCTACACCTTC. Translated: CASSASQGQFYGYTF.

This clone was recorded once. The chain has TRBV7-9 and TRBJ1-2; tentatively, D is TRBD1 (5 bases). Germline loops: CDR1 SEHNR, CDR2 FQNEAQ (reference sequence). Trimming removed 1 base at V and 1 base at J, with 10 bases between. The CDR3 has 15 residues. CDR3 coding DNA: TGTGCCAGCAGCTTAGTCGGGGGAGGTAACTATGGCTACACCTTC. Encoded protein: CASSLVGGGNYGYTF.

The chain uses TRBV2 and TRBJ2-1, with D possibly TRBD1 on 5 matching bases. The germline V and J ends were trimmed by 4 bases and 1 base, with 11 bases remaining between them. This CDR3 is 15 amino acids long. Germline values: CDR1 SNHLY, CDR2 FYNNEI. This CDR3 reads CASSVRTPSYNEQFF. CDR3 sequence (DNA): TGTGCCAGCAGTGTTAGGACACCTTCCTACAATGAGCAGTTCTTC.